This T cell receptor (beta chain) was identified during a study of shared clonotypes between healthy human individuals. Germline CDR1 KGHSH, CDR2 LQKENI. The CDR3 runs to 16 residues. V lost 3 bases to trimming and J lost 1 base, with 14 bases between them. The protocol was immunoSEQ multiplex PCR, while the TCRdb copy is restricted to in-frame clones and leaves out a portion. The profile shows over 1.5 million clones, 95% to 99% of them singletons. This TCR was sampled from a man between 25 and 39 years old in good health. The chain is built from TRBV18 and TRBJ2-3, with a weak D call TRBD2 (6 bases). The specimen sequenced was naive CD4+ T cells sorted from blood. Subset: CD45RA+ positively selected. CDR3 in DNA: TGTGCCAGCTCACCTCTTCGGGGAGGTGGCACAGATACGCAGTATTTT. This sequence encodes CASSPLRGGGTDTQYF.